The 32 T cell receptor beta chains listed next were all sequenced from one sample in a study of shared clonotypes between healthy human individuals. Here immunoSEQ multiplex PCR was the method, and the copy in TCRdb shows in-frame clones only, minus some. This table holds fewer than 1 million clones, roughly 96% found once. CD45RO-negative, CCR7-selected cells formed the naive CD8 fraction, which excluded terminally differentiated effector memory CD45RA+ cells. The sequencing sample was made of naive CD8+ T cells sorted from blood. These receptors were obtained from a man under 40 in good health.

The V call is TRBV28, the J call TRBJ2-7, with 9 bases that match TRBD1. V trimming: 6 bases; J trimming: 5 bases; junction bases outside the gene matches: 11. This CDR3 has 15 residues. Looked up from germline, CDR1 is MDHEN and CDR2 is SYDVKM. The CDR3 coding sequence is TGTGCCAGCAGACCATATGGACAGGGGCTCGACGAGCAGTACTTC. This codes for CASRPYGQGLDEQYF.

The chain links TRBV7-8 to TRBJ2-7; D gene unclear. The CDR3 runs to 11 residues. Trimming shortened V by 3 bases and J by 8 bases, and 8 bases separated the two germline ends. Germline values: CDR1 SGHVS, CDR2 FQNEAQ. CDR3 residues: CASSLNFQQYF. CDR3 bases: TGTGCCAGCAGCTTGAACTTCCAGCAGTACTTC.

The V call is TRBV30, the J call TRBJ2-2, with 10 bases matching TRBD2. V lost 5 bases, J lost 2 bases, and 8 bases stayed unmatched. The CDR3 is 16 amino acids. Germline assignment: CDR1 GTSNPN and CDR2 SVGIG (reference sequence). The CDR3 spells CAWGKLAGVNTGELFF. The CDR3 DNA reads as TGTGCCTGGGGGAAGCTAGCGGGAGTAAACACCGGGGAGCTGTTTTTT.

For this clone: The identical CDR3 is also encoded by other nucleotide sequences in the sample. The V and J genes are TRBV7-9 and TRBJ2-1, with D hard to call. The CDR3 covers 11 residues. V was clipped by 4 bases and J by 6 bases, with 4 bases between them. Germline V gene data show CDR1 as SEHNR and CDR2 as FQNEAQ (reference sequence). The CDR3 sequence: CASSSGNEQFF. For the CDR3, the DNA is TGTGCCAGCAGCTCAGGCAATGAGCAGTTCTTC.

The gene calls are TRBV9 and TRBJ2-7, with unresolved D. CDR1 and CDR2 (germline): SGDLS, YYNGEE. V lost 4 bases to trimming and J lost 3 bases, with 17 bases between them. The CDR3 sequence is 15 residues long. CDR3 in DNA: TGTGCCAGCAGCTCAGAGAGTTACTCCCACTACGAGCAGTACTTC. Translating it yields CASSSESYSHYEQYF.

The chain recombines TRBV6-6 with TRBJ1-5; D is unresolved. CDR3 length equals 14 residues. CDR1 MNHNY and CDR2 SVGAGI come from the germline V gene (reference sequence). The germline V and J ends were trimmed by 8 bases and 5 bases, with 16 bases remaining between them. This CDR3 reads CASSLGLDDQPQHF. CDR3 bases: TGTGCCAGCTCATTAGGCCTCGATGATCAGCCCCAGCATTTT.

This clone has only one observation. V usage is TRBV5-1 and J usage is TRBJ1-2; 7 nucleotides agree with TRBD1. This CDR3 contains 16 residues. The ends lost 2 bases at V and 3 bases at J; junction bases unmatched: 10. CDR1 is SGHRS, CDR2 YFSETQ, per germline. As DNA, the CDR3 is TGCGCCAGCAGCTTTCGCCCCCTCGACAGGGACTATGGCTACACCTTC. Encoded protein: CASSFRPLDRDYGYTF.

The rearrangement joins TRBV6-5 to TRBJ2-3, with 7 bases aligning to TRBD2. This CDR3 comprises 16 residues. Per the germline V gene, CDR1 is MNHEY and CDR2 is SVGAGI. The junction had 7 bases not matched to a gene; V was cut back by 4 bases and J by 0 bases. CDR3: CASSFTGTTSTDTQYF. The CDR3 DNA is TGTGCCAGCAGTTTCACCGGGACTACCAGCACAGATACGCAGTATTTT.

J is TRBJ2-4 and V is TRBV7-2; TRBD2 aligns across 8 bases. Germline CDR1 SGHTA, CDR2 FQGNSA. The CDR3 consists of 14 residues. The trim removed 8 bases at V and 7 bases at J, leaving 10 bases unmatched. CDR3 sequence (DNA): TGTGCCAGCCGTGACAGCGGGAGTGTGAACATTCAGTACTTC. Translating it yields CASRDSGSVNIQYF.

The CDR3 nucleotides read TGTGCCAGTAGTATAGGATCCCCCGGTACGCAGTATTTT. Translating gives CASSIGSPGTQYF. The chain links TRBV19 to TRBJ2-3; D not resolved. The CDR3 is made up of 13 amino acids. Between the trimmed V and J ends, which lost 1 base and 8 bases, there was a span of 10 bases. CDR1 is LNHDA, CDR2 SQIVND, per germline (reference sequence).

The chain is built from TRBV27 and TRBJ1-2; perhaps TRBD1 as D (5 bases). The germline V and J ends were trimmed by 3 bases and 4 bases, with 12 bases remaining between them. Germline V gene data show CDR1 as MNHEY and CDR2 as SMNVEV (reference sequence). The CDR3 contains 14 residues. The CDR3 sequence: CASSFLGAGYGYTF. The DNA for the CDR3 is TGTGCCAGCAGTTTTTTAGGGGCGGGCTATGGCTACACCTTC.

Turning to this clone: At one end, the junction sequence differs from germline, possibly due to a read error. The chain recombines TRBV19 with TRBJ1-2, with a weak D call TRBD1 (5 bases). The CDR3 runs to 14 residues. Germline CDR1 LNHDA, CDR2 SQIVND (reference sequence). This CDR3 is CASSPKTGYYGYTF. The CDR3 DNA is TGTGCCAGTAGTCCAAAAACAGGTTACTACGGCTACACCTTC.

This sequence joins TRBV7-9 and TRBJ1-5; TRBD1 aligns across 10 bases. The length of the CDR3 is 15 residues. V lost 5 bases, J lost 4 bases, and 5 bases stayed unmatched. The germline gives CDR1 SEHNR, CDR2 FQNEAQ (reference sequence). CDR3 residues: CASSPGQGVNQPQHF. The CDR3 DNA reads TGTGCCAGCAGCCCAGGACAGGGGGTAAATCAGCCCCAGCATTTT.

CDR3 sequence reads: CASSVTANYEQYF. The DNA for the CDR3 is TGCGCCAGCAGCGTGACAGCCAACTACGAGCAGTACTTC. V is TRBV5-1 and J is TRBJ2-7; D may be TRBD1 (5 bases). The CDR3 length is 13 residues. V lost 4 bases and J lost 3, with 11 bases in between. CDR1 and CDR2 from the germline V gene are SGHRS and YFSETQ. The entire variable domain, with the rest obtained from reference TRBV5-1 and TRBJ2-7, is as follows: KAGVTQTPRYLIKTRGQQVTLSCSPISGHRSVSWYQQTPGQGLQFLFEYFSETQRNKGNFPGRFSGRQFSNSRSEMNVSTLELGDSALYLCASSVTANYEQYFGPGTRLTVT.

The V gene is TRBV4-3, the J gene TRBJ2-7; a possible D gene is TRBD1 (6 bases). The CDR3 length is 17 residues. From germline, CDR1 is LGHNA and CDR2 YSLEER. Trimming removed 3 bases from V and 0 bases from J, with 18 bases in between. CDR3 nucleotide sequence: TGCGCCAGCAGCCAGTGGGGGCATGGACTCGCCTCCTACGAGCAGTACTTC. Amino acid sequence: CASSQWGHGLASYEQYF.

V usage is TRBV2 and J usage is TRBJ1-3; no definite D call. The germline V gene has CDR1 SNHLY and CDR2 FYNNEI. The CDR3 spans 10 residues. Trimming stripped 10 bases from V and 0 bases from J, with 1 base between. CDR3 loop: CATSGNTIYF. CDR3 sequence (DNA): TGTGCCACCTCTGGAAACACCATATATTTT.

The V and J genes are TRBV4-2 and TRBJ2-1, with 10 bases aligning to TRBD1. V lost 4 bases, J lost 9 bases, and 3 bases stayed unmatched. The CDR3 extends over 13 amino acids. The germline V gene encodes CDR1 LGHNA and CDR2 YNFKEQ. The CDR3 region is CASSLGQGVEQFF. CDR3 in DNA: TGTGCCAGCAGCCTAGGACAGGGGGTTGAGCAGTTCTTC.

As regards this clone: At the DNA level, this CDR3 is encoded by other sequences in the same sample as well. This chain connects TRBV7-9 to TRBJ1-1; D might be TRBD1 (6 bases). The CDR3 length is 14 residues. Germline V gene lookup returns CDR1 SEHNR and CDR2 FQNEAQ (reference sequence). Trimming stripped 3 bases from V and 1 base from J, with 9 bases between. CDR3 DNA: TGTGCCAGCAGCTTGACAGGCGGGAACACTGAAGCTTTCTTT. Translation: CASSLTGGNTEAFF.

The chain combines TRBV5-6 with TRBJ2-4, with no clear D. V lost 0 bases, J lost 0 bases, and 10 bases lay in between. CDR1 SGHDT and CDR2 YYEEEE come from the germline V gene. This CDR3 spans 16 amino acids. In DNA form, the CDR3 reads TGTGCCAGCAGCTTGGGTGTGCCCCTAGCCAAAAACATTCAGTACTTC. It codes for CASSLGVPLAKNIQYF.

The rearrangement joins TRBV7-6 to TRBJ2-1; 8 positions match TRBD2. This CDR3 comprises 16 residues. Germline V gene lookup returns CDR1 SGHVS and CDR2 FNYEAQ. V shed 5 bases and J 2 bases; nucleotides not matched to a gene: 8. Here the CDR3 reads CASSPVPGLAYNEQFF. CDR3 DNA: TGTGCCAGCAGCCCAGTCCCGGGACTAGCCTACAATGAGCAGTTCTTC.

As to this clone: Distinct nucleotide sequences in the sample also encode this CDR3. The chain is built from TRBV12-5 and TRBJ1-5; no clear D. The CDR3 is 12 residues long. Germline CDR1 LGHNT, CDR2 FRNRAP. The V gene lost 6 bases and the J gene lost 4 bases, with 7 bases spanning the gap. The chain's CDR3 is CASGLGNQPQHF. CDR3 in DNA: TGTGCTAGTGGACTCGGAAATCAGCCCCAGCATTTT.

The gene calls are TRBV11-2 and TRBJ2-3; D possibly matches TRBD1 or TRBD2 (5 bases each). The V end lost 0 bases, the J end lost 2 bases, and 15 bases lay between the germline ends. Germline CDR1 is SGHAT and CDR2 is FQNNGV. The CDR3 loop spans 17 amino acids. The CDR3 reads CASSLDPGTPHTDTQYF. CDR3 in DNA: TGTGCCAGCAGCTTAGATCCAGGGACCCCCCACACAGATACGCAGTATTTT.

The chain uses TRBV6-5 and TRBJ2-5; maybe TRBD2 (6 bases). Germline loops: CDR1 MNHEY, CDR2 SVGAGI. The CDR3 loop spans 14 amino acids. Trimming took off 5 bases at V and 0 bases at J, with 10 bases between the two ends. For the CDR3, the DNA is TGTGCCAGCAGTCAGGGACTCAACCAAGAGACCCAGTACTTC. This codes for CASSQGLNQETQYF.

The chain recombines TRBV30 with TRBJ1-4, with no clear D. CDR3 length: 14 amino acids. Trimming left V 2 bases short and J 0 bases short, with 7 bases between. CDR1 and CDR2 from the germline V gene are GTSNPN and SVGIG (reference sequence). CDR3 amino acids: CAWSLTSTNEKLFF. In DNA form, the CDR3 reads TGTGCCTGGAGTTTGACATCAACTAATGAAAAACTGTTTTTT.

The V and J genes are TRBV27 and TRBJ2-2; TRBD1 matches 7 bases. Per the germline V gene, CDR1 is MNHEY and CDR2 is SMNVEV (reference sequence). The CDR3 runs 14 residues. V dropped 9 bases and J dropped 5; count of bases not matched to a gene: 9. The CDR3 here is CASSQGVVTGELFF. The CDR3 DNA sequence: TGTGCCAGTTCCCAGGGGGTGGTAACCGGGGAGCTGTTTTTT.

This chain links TRBV9 with TRBJ1-3, with 9 bases lining up with TRBD1. This CDR3 spans 16 amino acids. Germline loops: CDR1 SGDLS, CDR2 YYNGEE. Trimming took 3 bases from V and 2 from J; bases not matched to a gene: 6. The CDR3 DNA reads as TGTGCCAGCAGCGAGAGGGACAGGGCCGCTGGAAACACCATATATTTT. Its translation: CASSERDRAAGNTIYF.

The chain recombines TRBV6-4 with TRBJ1-5, with TRBD1 identical over 7 bases. The CDR3 has 14 amino acids. V lost 10 bases, J lost 5 bases, and 11 bases stayed unmatched. Germline V CDR1 and CDR2: MRHNA, SNTAGT. The CDR3 DNA follows: TGTGCCACCACCGGACAGGCGGCGTATCAGCCCCAGCATTTT. It specifies CATTGQAAYQPQHF.

The rearrangement links TRBV27 to TRBJ2-5; 10 positions match TRBD1. Germline V CDR1 and CDR2: MNHEY, SMNVEV (reference sequence). This CDR3 has 15 amino acids. The V segment lost 2 bases and the J segment 1 base; nucleotides outside the gene matches: 1. The CDR3 nucleotides read TGTGCCAGCAGTTTAGGGGACAGGGGCCAAGAGACCCAGTACTTC. Protein: CASSLGDRGQETQYF.

The chain recombines TRBV28 with TRBJ2-1; TRBD2 aligns across 11 bases. V shed 3 bases and J 7 bases; nucleotides not matched to a gene: 11. The CDR3 consists of 17 residues. The germline CDR1 and CDR2 sequences are MDHEN and SYDVKM. CDR3 coding DNA: TGTGCCAGCAGTTTTATAGCGGGAGGGCCGATGTGGAATGAGCAGTTCTTC. It encodes CASSFIAGGPMWNEQFF.

This chain connects TRBV14 to TRBJ2-7, with TRBD2 matching over 11 bases. Unmatched junction bases numbered 8, after V lost 4 bases and J lost 3 bases. The germline gives CDR1 SGHDN, CDR2 FVKESK. This CDR3 comprises 16 residues. CDR3 nucleotides: TGTGCCAGCAGCCTTGGACTAGCGGGTAGGGGCTACGAGCAGTACTTC. It codes for CASSLGLAGRGYEQYF.

This chain links TRBV4-1 with TRBJ2-1; 14 nucleotides match TRBD2. The J segment lost 4 bases and the V segment lost 2 bases, leaving 4 bases of the junction unmatched. The CDR3 has 17 amino acids. Germline CDR1 and CDR2: MGHRA and YSYEKL. The CDR3 region is CASSQRGLAGVYNEQFF. In DNA form, the CDR3 reads TGCGCCAGCAGCCAAAGGGGACTAGCGGGAGTTTACAATGAGCAGTTCTTC.

The chain couples TRBV19 to TRBJ2-7; no clear D. The length of the CDR3 is 15 residues. V lost 3 bases and J 2 bases, leaving 14 bases between the germline ends. Germline V gene lookup returns CDR1 LNHDA and CDR2 SQIVND (reference sequence). CDR3 nucleotide sequence: TGTGCCAGTAGTATTCGGGCCGCCGAGGCCTACGAGCAGTACTTC. Translation: CASSIRAAEAYEQYF.